This TCR beta chain derives from a study of cytomegalovirus exposure and HLA in healthy donors. 13 Jbeta primers and 60 Vbeta primers were used for the PCR. Here immunoSEQ multiplex PCR was the method, and the copy in TCRdb shows in-frame clones only, minus some. The table records 190,000 or so clones, 79% of them present only once. The CDR3 is made up of 14 amino acids. Germline lookup yields CDR1 SGHTA and CDR2 FQGNSA. V gave up 3 bases and J gave up 7 bases; unmatched junction bases: 6. Sequencing used PBMCs. The rearrangement links TRBV7-2 to TRBJ1-5; TRBD1 aligns across 7 bases. The clonotype was recovered from a male donor in good health and CMV-seropositive. The CDR3 reads CASSFRQGGQPQHF. DNA of the CDR3: TGTGCCAGCAGCTTTCGACAGGGCGGCCAGCCCCAGCATTTT.